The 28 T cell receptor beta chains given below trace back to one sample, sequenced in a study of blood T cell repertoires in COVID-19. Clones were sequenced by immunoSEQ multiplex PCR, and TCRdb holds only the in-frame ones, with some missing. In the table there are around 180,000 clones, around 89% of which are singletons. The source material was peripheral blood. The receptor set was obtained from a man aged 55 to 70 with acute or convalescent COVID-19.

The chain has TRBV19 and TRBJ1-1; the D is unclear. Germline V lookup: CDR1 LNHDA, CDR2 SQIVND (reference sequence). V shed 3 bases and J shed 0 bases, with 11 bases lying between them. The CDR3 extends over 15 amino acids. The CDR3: CASSIWEGMNTEAFF. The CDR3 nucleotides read TGTGCCAGTAGTATCTGGGAGGGAATGAACACTGAAGCTTTCTTT. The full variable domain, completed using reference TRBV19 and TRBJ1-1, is DGGITQSPKYLFRKEGQNVTLSCEQNLNHDAMYWYRQDPGQGLRLIYYSQIVNDFQKGDIAEGYSVSREKKESFPLTVTSAQKNPTAFYLCASSIWEGMNTEAFFGQGTRLTVV.

The CDR3 spells CASSPSGSYDNEQFF. The CDR3 DNA reads as TGTGCCAGCAGCCCAAGCGGGAGCTATGACAATGAGCAGTTCTTC. V and J are TRBV9 and TRBJ2-1, with 8 bases aligning to TRBD2. This CDR3 is 15 amino acids long. J lost 5 bases, V lost 4 bases, and 8 bases had no gene match. Germline values: CDR1 SGDLS, CDR2 YYNGEE.

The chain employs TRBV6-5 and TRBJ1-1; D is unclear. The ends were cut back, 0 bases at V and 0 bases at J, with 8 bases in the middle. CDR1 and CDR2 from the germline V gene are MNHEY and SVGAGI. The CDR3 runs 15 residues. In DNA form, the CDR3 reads TGTGCCAGCAGTTACTCGGGCCCCATGAACACTGAAGCTTTCTTT. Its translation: CASSYSGPMNTEAFF.

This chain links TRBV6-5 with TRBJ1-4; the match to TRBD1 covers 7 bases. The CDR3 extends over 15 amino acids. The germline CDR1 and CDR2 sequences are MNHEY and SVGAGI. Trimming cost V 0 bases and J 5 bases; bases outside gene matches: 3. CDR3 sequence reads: CASSYSTQGNEKLFF. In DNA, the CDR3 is TGTGCCAGCAGTTACTCGACACAGGGGAATGAAAAACTGTTTTTT.

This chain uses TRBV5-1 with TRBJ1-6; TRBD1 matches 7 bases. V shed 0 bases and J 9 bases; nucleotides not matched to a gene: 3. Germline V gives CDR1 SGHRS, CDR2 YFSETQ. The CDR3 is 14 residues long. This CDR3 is CASSLAGGGSPLHF. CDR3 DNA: TGCGCCAGCAGCTTGGCAGGGGGTGGTTCACCCCTCCACTTT.

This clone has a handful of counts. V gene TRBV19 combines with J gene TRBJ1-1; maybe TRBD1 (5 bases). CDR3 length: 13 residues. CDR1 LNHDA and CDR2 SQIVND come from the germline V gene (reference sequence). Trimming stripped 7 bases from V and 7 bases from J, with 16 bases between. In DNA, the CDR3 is TGTGCCAGTATCAATCGGGGGACCCTTGAAGCTTTCTTT. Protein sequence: CASINRGTLEAFF.

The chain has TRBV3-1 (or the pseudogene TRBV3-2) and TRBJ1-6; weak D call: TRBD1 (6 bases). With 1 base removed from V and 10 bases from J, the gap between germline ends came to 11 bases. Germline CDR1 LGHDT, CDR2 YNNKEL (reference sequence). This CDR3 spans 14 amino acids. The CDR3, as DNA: TGTGCCAGCAGCCAAGTCAGGGGAGGGTCACCCCTCCACTTT. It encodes CASSQVRGGSPLHF.

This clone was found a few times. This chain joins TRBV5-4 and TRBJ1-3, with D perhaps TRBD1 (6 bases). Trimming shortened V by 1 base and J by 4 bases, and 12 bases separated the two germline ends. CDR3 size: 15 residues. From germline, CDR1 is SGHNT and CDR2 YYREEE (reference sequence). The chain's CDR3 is CASSLSRGGGNTIYF. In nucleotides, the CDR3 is TGTGCCAGCAGCTTGTCGAGGGGGGGCGGAAACACCATATATTTT.

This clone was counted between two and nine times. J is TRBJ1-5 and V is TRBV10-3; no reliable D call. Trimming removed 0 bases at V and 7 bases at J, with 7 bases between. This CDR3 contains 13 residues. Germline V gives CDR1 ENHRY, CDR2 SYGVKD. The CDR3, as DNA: TGTGCCATCAGTGAGTCGACCGGGCAGCCCCAGCATTTT. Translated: CAISESTGQPQHF.

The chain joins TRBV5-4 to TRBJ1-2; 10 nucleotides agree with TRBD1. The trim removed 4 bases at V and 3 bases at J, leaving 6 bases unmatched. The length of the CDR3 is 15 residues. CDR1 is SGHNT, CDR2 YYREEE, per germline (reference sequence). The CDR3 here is CASSNPTGGHYGYTF. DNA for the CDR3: TGTGCCAGCAGCAACCCGACAGGGGGCCACTATGGCTACACCTTC.

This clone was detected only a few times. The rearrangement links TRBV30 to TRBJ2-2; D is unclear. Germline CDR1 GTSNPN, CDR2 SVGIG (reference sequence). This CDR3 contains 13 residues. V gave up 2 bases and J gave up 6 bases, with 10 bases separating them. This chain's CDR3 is CAWSLQAPGELFF. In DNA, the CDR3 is TGTGCCTGGAGTCTCCAGGCCCCCGGGGAGCTGTTTTTT. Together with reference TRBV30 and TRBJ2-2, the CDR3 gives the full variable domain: SQTIHQWPATLVQPVGSPLSLECTVEGTSNPNLYWYRQAAGRGLQLLFYSVGIGQISSEVPQNLSASRPQDRQFILSSKKLLLSDSGFYLCAWSLQAPGELFFGEGSRLTVL.

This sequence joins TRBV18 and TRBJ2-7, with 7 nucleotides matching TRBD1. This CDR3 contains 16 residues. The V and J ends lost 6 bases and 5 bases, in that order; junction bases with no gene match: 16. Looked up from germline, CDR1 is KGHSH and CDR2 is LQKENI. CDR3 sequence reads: CASSPTQDRVIDEQYF. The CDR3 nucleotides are TGTGCCAGCTCCCCCACGCAAGACAGGGTCATCGACGAGCAGTACTTC.

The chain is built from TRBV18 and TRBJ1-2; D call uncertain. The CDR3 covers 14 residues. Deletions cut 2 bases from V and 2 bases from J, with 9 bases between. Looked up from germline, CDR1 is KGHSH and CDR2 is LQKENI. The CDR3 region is CASSPSTVNYGYTF. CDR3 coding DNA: TGTGCCAGCTCACCAAGTACAGTGAACTATGGCTACACCTTC.

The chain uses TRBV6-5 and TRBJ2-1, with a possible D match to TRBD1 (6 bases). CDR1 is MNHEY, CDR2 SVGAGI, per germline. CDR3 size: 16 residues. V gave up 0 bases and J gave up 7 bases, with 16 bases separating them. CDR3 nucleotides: TGTGCCAGCAGTTACTCAAGCGAAGGGGGTTGGAATGAGCAGTTCTTC. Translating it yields CASSYSSEGGWNEQFF.

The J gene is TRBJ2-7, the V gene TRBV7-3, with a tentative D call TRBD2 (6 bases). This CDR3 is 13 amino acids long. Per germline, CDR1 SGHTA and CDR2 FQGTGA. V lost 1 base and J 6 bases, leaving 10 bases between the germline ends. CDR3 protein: CASSLINGGEQYF. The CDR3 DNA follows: TGTGCCAGCAGCTTAATAAACGGGGGCGAGCAGTACTTC.

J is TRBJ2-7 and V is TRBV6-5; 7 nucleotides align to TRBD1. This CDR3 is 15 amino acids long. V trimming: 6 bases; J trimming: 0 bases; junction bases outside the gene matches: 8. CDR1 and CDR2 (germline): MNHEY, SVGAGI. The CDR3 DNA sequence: TGTGCCAGCAGACGGACAGGCGAAACCTCCTACGAGCAGTACGTC. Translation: CASRRTGETSYEQYV.

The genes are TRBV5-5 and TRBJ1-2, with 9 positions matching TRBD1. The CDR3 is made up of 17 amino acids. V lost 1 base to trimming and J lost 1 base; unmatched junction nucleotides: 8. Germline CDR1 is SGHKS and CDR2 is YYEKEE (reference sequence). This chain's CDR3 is CASSLNPGQGFNYGYTF. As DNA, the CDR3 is TGTGCCAGCAGCTTGAACCCGGGACAGGGTTTTAACTATGGCTACACCTTC.

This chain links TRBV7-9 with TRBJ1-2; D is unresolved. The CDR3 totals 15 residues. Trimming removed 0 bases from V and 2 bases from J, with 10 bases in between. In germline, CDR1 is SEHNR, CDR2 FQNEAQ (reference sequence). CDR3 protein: CASSLAVDTNYGYTF. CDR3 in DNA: TGTGCCAGCAGCTTAGCGGTCGACACGAACTATGGCTACACCTTC.

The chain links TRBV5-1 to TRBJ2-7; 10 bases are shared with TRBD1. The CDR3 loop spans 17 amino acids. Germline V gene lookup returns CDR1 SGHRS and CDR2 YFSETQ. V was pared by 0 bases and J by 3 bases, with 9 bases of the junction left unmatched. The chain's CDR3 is CASSLAWDRGPGYEQYF. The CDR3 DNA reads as TGCGCCAGCAGCTTGGCATGGGACAGGGGACCGGGCTACGAGCAGTACTTC.

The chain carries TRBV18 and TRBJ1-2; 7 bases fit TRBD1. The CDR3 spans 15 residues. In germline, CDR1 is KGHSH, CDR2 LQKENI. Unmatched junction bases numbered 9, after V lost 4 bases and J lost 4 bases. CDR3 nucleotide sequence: TGTGCCAGCTCACAGGGGACAGTAAATTCCTATGGCTACACCTTC. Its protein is CASSQGTVNSYGYTF.

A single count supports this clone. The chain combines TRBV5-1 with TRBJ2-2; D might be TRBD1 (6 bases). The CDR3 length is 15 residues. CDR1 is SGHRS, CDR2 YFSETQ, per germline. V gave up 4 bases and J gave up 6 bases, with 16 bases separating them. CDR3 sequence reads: CASSLDRSVSGELFF. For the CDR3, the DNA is TGCGCCAGCAGCCTCGACAGGTCTGTCTCCGGGGAGCTGTTTTTT.

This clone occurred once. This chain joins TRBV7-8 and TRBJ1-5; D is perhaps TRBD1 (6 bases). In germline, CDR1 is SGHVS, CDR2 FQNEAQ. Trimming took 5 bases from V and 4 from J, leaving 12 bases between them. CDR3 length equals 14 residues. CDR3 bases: TGTGCCAGCAGCCCAAACAGGGTGAATCAGCCCCAGCATTTT. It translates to CASSPNRVNQPQHF.

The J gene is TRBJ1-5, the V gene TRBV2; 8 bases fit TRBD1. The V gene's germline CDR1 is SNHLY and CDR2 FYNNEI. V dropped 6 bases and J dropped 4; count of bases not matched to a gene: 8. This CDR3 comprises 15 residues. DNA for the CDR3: TGTGCCAGCAGGGGGTTAACAGGGGGTAATCAGCCCCAGCATTTT. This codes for CASRGLTGGNQPQHF.

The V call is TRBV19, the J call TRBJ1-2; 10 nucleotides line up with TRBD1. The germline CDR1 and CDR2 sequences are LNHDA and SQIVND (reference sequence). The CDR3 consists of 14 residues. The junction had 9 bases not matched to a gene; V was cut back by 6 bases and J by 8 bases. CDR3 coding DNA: TGTGCCAGTAGGAGGGACAGGGGATGGGTCGGCTACACCTTC. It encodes CASRRDRGWVGYTF.

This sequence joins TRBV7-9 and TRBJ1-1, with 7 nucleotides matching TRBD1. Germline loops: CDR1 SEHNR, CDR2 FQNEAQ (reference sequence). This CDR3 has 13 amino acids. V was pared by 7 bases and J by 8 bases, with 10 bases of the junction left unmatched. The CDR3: CASKAAGGTEAFF. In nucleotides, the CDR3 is TGTGCCAGCAAGGCGGCAGGGGGAACAGAAGCTTTCTTT. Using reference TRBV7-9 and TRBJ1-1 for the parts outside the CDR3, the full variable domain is DTGVSQNPRHKITKRGQNVTFRCDPISEHNRLYWYRQTLGQGPEFLTYFQNEAQLEKSRLLSDRFSAERPKGSFSTLEIQRTEQGDSAMYLCASKAAGGTEAFFGQGTRLTVV.

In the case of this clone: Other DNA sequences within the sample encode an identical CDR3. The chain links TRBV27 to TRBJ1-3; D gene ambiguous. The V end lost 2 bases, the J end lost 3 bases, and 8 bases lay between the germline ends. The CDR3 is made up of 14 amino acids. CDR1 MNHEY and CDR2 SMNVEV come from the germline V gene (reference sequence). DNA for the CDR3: TGTGCCAGCAGTTTACGAGGTAGTGGAAACACCATATATTTT. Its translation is CASSLRGSGNTIYF.

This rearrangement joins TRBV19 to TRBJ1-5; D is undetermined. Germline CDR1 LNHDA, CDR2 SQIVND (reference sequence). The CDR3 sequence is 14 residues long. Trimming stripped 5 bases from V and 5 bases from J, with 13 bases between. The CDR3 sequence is CASSFPGSDQPQHF. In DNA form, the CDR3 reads TGTGCCAGTAGTTTTCCAGGTTCGGATCAGCCCCAGCATTTT.

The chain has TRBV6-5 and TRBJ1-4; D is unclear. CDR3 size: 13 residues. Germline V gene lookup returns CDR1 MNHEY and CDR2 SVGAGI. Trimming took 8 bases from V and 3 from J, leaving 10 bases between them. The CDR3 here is CASSYRPNEKLFF. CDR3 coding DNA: TGTGCCAGCTCCTACAGACCTAATGAAAAACTGTTTTTT.